Each of the 22 T cell receptor beta chains below was sequenced from the same sample in a study of beta chain features in type 1 diabetes. Their recognized antigens are unknown. Regarding the study as a whole: Within each of all four CD4+ subsets, Type 1 diabetes patients had TCRB CDR3s that were moderately but significantly shorter.

Of the isolated RNA, all was reverse transcribed, and so the sequenced material was expressed TCRB transcripts. Some clones are missing from TCRdb's copy, which holds only in-frame ones; the method was immunoSEQ multiplex PCR. Of over 90,000 clones in the sample, 25% to 35% are singletons; the top ten hold approximately 0.5%. The material sequenced was central memory CD4+ T cells from blood. Every receptor here comes from a woman aged 18-35 years with type 1 diabetes.

This clone came up a few times. This rearrangement joins TRBV19 to TRBJ2-1, with D possibly matching TRBD2 (5 bases). Trimming removed 7 bases from V and 0 bases from J, with 10 bases in between. Germline CDR1 LNHDA, CDR2 SQIVND (reference sequence). This CDR3 is built from 14 residues. CDR3 coding DNA: TGTGCCAGTAAGGAGGTTGGCTCCTACAATGAGCAGTTCTTC. It encodes CASKEVGSYNEQFF.

This chain connects TRBV28 to TRBJ2-3, with TRBD2 matching over 10 bases. The germline V gene encodes CDR1 MDHEN and CDR2 SYDVKM. The CDR3 sequence is 12 residues long. Trimming cost V 1 base and J 15 bases; bases outside gene matches: 4. For the CDR3, the DNA is TGTGCCAGCAGTTTATTACTAGCGGGGACCTATTTT. Its protein is CASSLLLAGTYF.

The rearrangement links TRBV10-3 to TRBJ1-2, with D possibly matching TRBD1 (5 bases). The CDR3 runs 12 residues. V was clipped by 4 bases and J by 6 bases, with 9 bases between them. Germline V gene data show CDR1 as ENHRY and CDR2 as SYGVKD. CDR3 residues: CAISVAGDGYTF. The CDR3 region has the DNA TGTGCCATCAGTGTAGCGGGGGATGGCTACACCTTC.

The V call is TRBV27, the J call TRBJ1-5; unclear D gene. Germline V CDR1 and CDR2: MNHEY, SMNVEV (reference sequence). This CDR3 is 13 amino acids long. Trimming removed 6 bases at V and 2 bases at J, with 8 bases between. Here the CDR3 DNA reads TGTGCCAGCAGCCGGGAGGGCAATCAGCCCCAGCATTTT. Its protein is CASSREGNQPQHF.

With regard to this clone: The same CDR3 can be traced to other DNA sequences in this sample. V is TRBV4-2 and J is TRBJ2-7, with 11 bases matching TRBD2. Germline CDR1 reads LGHNA; CDR2 reads YNFKEQ. V was pared by 1 base and J by 4 bases, with 3 bases of the junction left unmatched. The CDR3 has 15 amino acids. The CDR3 DNA follows: TGTGCCAGCAGCCAAGTGGGGACTAGCGGATACGAGCAGTACTTC. Its translation: CASSQVGTSGYEQYF.

This clone was counted only a few times. This chain joins TRBV7-2 and TRBJ2-5; TRBD1 matches 9 bases. The CDR3 runs 15 residues. The V gene's germline CDR1 is SGHTA and CDR2 FQGNSA. J gave up 5 bases and V 5 bases, and 9 bases lay outside the gene matches. The CDR3 DNA is TGTGCCAGCAGCCCCGCTGGGGACAGGGTTGAGACCCAGTACTTC. It specifies CASSPAGDRVETQYF.

The gene calls are TRBV9 and TRBJ2-3; TRBD1 aligns across 9 bases. The CDR3 runs 17 residues. V was pared by 4 bases and J by 4 bases, with 13 bases of the junction left unmatched. Germline loops: CDR1 SGDLS, CDR2 YYNGEE. The CDR3: CASSPTPGQGIADTQYF. In DNA, the CDR3 is TGTGCCAGCAGCCCCACCCCCGGACAGGGGATCGCAGATACGCAGTATTTT. Drawing the rest from reference TRBV9 and TRBJ2-3, the complete variable domain is DSGVTQTPKHLITATGQRVTLRCSPRSGDLSVYWYQQSLDQGLQFLIQYYNGEERAKGNILERFSAQQFPDLHSELNLSSLELGDSALYFCASSPTPGQGIADTQYFGPGTRLTVL.

This chain links TRBV5-5 with TRBJ2-5; unclear D gene. Trimming took off 0 bases at V and 5 bases at J, with 5 bases between the two ends. The CDR3 totals 12 residues. Germline values: CDR1 SGHKS, CDR2 YYEKEE (reference sequence). The CDR3 bases are TGTGCCAGCAGCTTGGCCGTGGAGACCCAGTACTTC. It specifies CASSLAVETQYF. The full variable domain, with the rest looked up from reference TRBV5-5 and TRBJ2-5, is DAGVTQSPTHLIKTRGQQVTLRCSPISGHKSVSWYQQVLGQGPQFIFQYYEKEERGRGNFPDRFSARQFPNYSSELNVNALLLGDSALYLCASSLAVETQYFGPGTRLLVL.

This sequence joins TRBV28 and TRBJ2-5; the match to TRBD1 covers 8 bases. Trimming removed 3 bases from V and 3 bases from J; junction bases left unmatched: 6. The CDR3 extends over 15 amino acids. Germline CDR1 and CDR2: MDHEN and SYDVKM. The CDR3 spells CASSFPDRAKETQYF. The CDR3 DNA is TGTGCCAGCAGTTTTCCGGACAGGGCGAAAGAGACCCAGTACTTC.

Only a few counts were recorded for this clone. The V gene is TRBV27, the J gene TRBJ2-1, with TRBD2 matching 11 bases. V shed 5 bases, J shed 5 bases, and the junction held 8 bases outside the gene matches. Germline CDR1 MNHEY, CDR2 SMNVEV (reference sequence). This CDR3 comprises 16 residues. DNA of the CDR3: TGTGCCAGCAGTCCCCTACTAGCGGGAGTCAACAATGAGCAGTTCTTC. Translated, it gives CASSPLLAGVNNEQFF.

This clone has only a few counts. This chain connects TRBV5-4 to TRBJ1-1; tentative D call: TRBD1 (6 bases). Deletions cut 4 bases from V and 8 bases from J, with 15 bases between. CDR3 length: 13 residues. Germline loops: CDR1 SGHNT, CDR2 YYREEE (reference sequence). The CDR3 nucleotides are TGTGCCAGCAGCGTTACAGGGAAGGGGGAAGCTTTCTTT. Translation gives CASSVTGKGEAFF. Supplemented by reference TRBV5-4 and TRBJ1-1, the full variable domain reads ETGVTQSPTHLIKTRGQQVTLRCSSQSGHNTVSWYQQALGQGPQFIFQYYREEENGRGNFPPRFSGLQFPNYSSELNVNALELDDSALYLCASSVTGKGEAFFGQGTRLTVV.

J is TRBJ2-5 and V is TRBV4-3; tentatively, D is TRBD1 (5 bases). Looked up from germline, CDR1 is LGHNA and CDR2 is YSLEER. Trimming removed 1 base from V and 7 bases from J, with 7 bases in between. This CDR3 has 12 amino acids. The CDR3 DNA sequence: TGCGCCAGCAGCCAAGGGCAGGGGACCCAGTACTTC. Translation: CASSQGQGTQYF.

V and J are TRBV29-1 and TRBJ1-2; D uncertain. CDR3 length: 11 residues. The germline V gene has CDR1 SQVTM and CDR2 ANQGSEA. The V and J ends lost 4 bases and 0 bases respectively, with 3 bases between them. CDR3 region: CSVVANYGYTF. CDR3 bases: TGCAGCGTTGTAGCTAACTATGGCTACACCTTC.

The rearrangement joins TRBV29-1 to TRBJ2-5, with TRBD2 identical over 12 bases. V gave up 6 bases and J gave up 2 bases; unmatched junction bases: 7. From germline, CDR1 is SQVTM and CDR2 ANQGSEA. The CDR3 is 15 residues long. The CDR3 nucleotides read TGCAGCGTGGCGGGACTAGCGGGTTATCAAGAGACCCAGTACTTC. Its translation is CSVAGLAGYQETQYF. Drawing the rest from reference TRBV29-1 and TRBJ2-5, the complete variable domain is SAVISQKPSRDICQRGTSLTIQCQVDSQVTMMFWYRQQPGQSLTLIATANQGSEATYESGFVIDKFPISRPNLTFSTLTVSNMSPEDSSIYLCSVAGLAGYQETQYFGPGTRLLVL.

The chain joins TRBV2 to TRBJ1-5; TRBD1 matches at 9 bases. The CDR3 sequence is 14 residues long. V dropped 6 bases and J dropped 7; count of bases not matched to a gene: 7. The germline gives CDR1 SNHLY, CDR2 FYNNEI. The CDR3 DNA is TGTGCCAGCAGCTACGGGACAGGGAGGCAGCCCCAGCATTTT. It encodes CASSYGTGRQPQHF.

A remark on this clone: Other DNA sequences in the sample encode the same CDR3. The chain joins TRBV5-1 to TRBJ1-5; D is undetermined. Germline lookup yields CDR1 SGHRS and CDR2 YFSETQ. The CDR3 consists of 14 residues. The germline V and J ends were trimmed by 0 bases and 2 bases, with 6 bases remaining between them. The DNA for the CDR3 is TGCGCCAGCAGCTTGGAGGGAGGCAATCAGCCCCAGCATTTT. Amino acid sequence: CASSLEGGNQPQHF. The full variable domain, in which reference TRBV5-1 and TRBJ1-5 provide the parts outside the CDR3, is KAGVTQTPRYLIKTRGQQVTLSCSPISGHRSVSWYQQTPGQGLQFLFEYFSETQRNKGNFPGRFSGRQFSNSRSEMNVSTLELGDSALYLCASSLEGGNQPQHFGDGTRLSIL.

This rearrangement joins TRBV5-1 to TRBJ2-3, with D hard to call. This CDR3 contains 12 residues. V lost 0 bases, J lost 4 bases, and 3 bases lay in between. Germline values: CDR1 SGHRS, CDR2 YFSETQ. CDR3: CASSLVADTQYF. The CDR3 region has the DNA TGCGCCAGCAGCTTGGTCGCAGATACGCAGTATTTT.

This clone appeared a few times. This chain links TRBV29-1 with TRBJ2-7, with 9 bases identical to TRBD2. Germline V gene data show CDR1 as SQVTM and CDR2 as ANQGSEA. The CDR3 consists of 15 residues. V lost 4 bases and J lost 2; bases outside the gene matches: 9. DNA of the CDR3: TGCAGCGTTGGTCAGAGACTAGCGGAACCCTACGAGCAGTACTTC. Translation: CSVGQRLAEPYEQYF.

This clone has a handful of counts. The chain links TRBV28 to TRBJ2-5; TRBD1 matches 8 bases. This CDR3 is 15 amino acids long. CDR1 is MDHEN, CDR2 SYDVKM, per germline. With 6 bases clipped from V and 5 bases from J, the junction kept 11 bases outside the gene matches. The CDR3 loop is CASSAGTGAGETQYF. CDR3 in DNA: TGTGCCAGCAGCGCTGGGACAGGCGCGGGGGAGACCCAGTACTTC.

This clone appeared a few times. The chain has TRBV5-4 and TRBJ2-3; tentative D call: TRBD1 (6 bases). The CDR3 spans 15 residues. Germline CDR1 reads SGHNT; CDR2 reads YYREEE (reference sequence). V was trimmed by 0 bases and J by 1 base, leaving 9 bases between them. The CDR3, as DNA: TGTGCCAGCAGCTTGGCCGACAGGCGCACAGATACGCAGTATTTT. Its protein product is CASSLADRRTDTQYF.

The chain has TRBV2 and TRBJ2-1; D possibly corresponds to TRBD2 (5 bases). Deletions cut 5 bases from V and 0 bases from J, with 8 bases between. The CDR3 length is 14 residues. Looked up from germline, CDR1 is SNHLY and CDR2 is FYNNEI. In DNA, the CDR3 is TGTGCCAGCAGTTCGAGGGTCTCCTACAATGAGCAGTTCTTC. Protein sequence: CASSSRVSYNEQFF.

This clone was observed a handful of times. The chain is built from TRBV28 and TRBJ2-7, with 8 nucleotides matching TRBD1. Trimming removed 6 bases from V and 3 bases from J; junction bases left unmatched: 4. The CDR3 has 13 amino acids. Germline V gives CDR1 MDHEN, CDR2 SYDVKM. CDR3 DNA: TGTGCCAGCAGCCAGGGGGCGGGCTACGAGCAGTACTTC. Translating it yields CASSQGAGYEQYF.